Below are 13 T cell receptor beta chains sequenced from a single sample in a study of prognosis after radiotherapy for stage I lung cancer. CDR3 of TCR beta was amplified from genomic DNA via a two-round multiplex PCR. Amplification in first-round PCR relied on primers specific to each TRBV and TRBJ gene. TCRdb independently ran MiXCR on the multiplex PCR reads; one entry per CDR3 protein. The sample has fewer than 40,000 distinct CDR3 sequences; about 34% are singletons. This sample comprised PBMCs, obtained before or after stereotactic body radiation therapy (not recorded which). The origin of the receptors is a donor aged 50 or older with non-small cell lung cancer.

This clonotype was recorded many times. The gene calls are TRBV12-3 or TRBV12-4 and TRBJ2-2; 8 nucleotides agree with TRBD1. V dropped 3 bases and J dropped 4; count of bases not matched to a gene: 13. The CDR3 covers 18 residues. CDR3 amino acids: CASSFPPPDRASTGELFF. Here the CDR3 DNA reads TGTGCCAGCAGTTTTCCCCCTCCGGACAGGGCAAGCACCGGGGAGCTGTTTTTT.

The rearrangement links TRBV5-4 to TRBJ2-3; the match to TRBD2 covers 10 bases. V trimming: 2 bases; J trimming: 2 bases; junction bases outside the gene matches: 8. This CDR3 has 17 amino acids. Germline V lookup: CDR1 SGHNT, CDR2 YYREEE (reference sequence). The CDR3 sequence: CASSFSRGLAVTDTQYF. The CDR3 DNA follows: TGTGCCAGCAGCTTTTCTAGAGGACTAGCGGTCACAGATACGCAGTATTTT.

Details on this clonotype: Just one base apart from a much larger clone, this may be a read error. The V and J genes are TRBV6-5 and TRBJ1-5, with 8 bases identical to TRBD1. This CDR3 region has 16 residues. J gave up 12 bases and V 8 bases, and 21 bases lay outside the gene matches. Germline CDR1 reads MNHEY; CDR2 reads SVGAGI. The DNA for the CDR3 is TGTGCCAGCGGTTTACAAAGGACAGGGACTTCCATGGGCCAGCATTTT. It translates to CASGLQRTGTSMGQHF.

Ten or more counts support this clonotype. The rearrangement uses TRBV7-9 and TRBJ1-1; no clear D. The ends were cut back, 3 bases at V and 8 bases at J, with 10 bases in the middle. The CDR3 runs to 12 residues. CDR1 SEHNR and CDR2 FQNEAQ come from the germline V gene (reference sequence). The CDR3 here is CASSLKVGEAFF. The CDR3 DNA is TGTGCCAGCAGCTTGAAAGTAGGGGAAGCTTTCTTT.

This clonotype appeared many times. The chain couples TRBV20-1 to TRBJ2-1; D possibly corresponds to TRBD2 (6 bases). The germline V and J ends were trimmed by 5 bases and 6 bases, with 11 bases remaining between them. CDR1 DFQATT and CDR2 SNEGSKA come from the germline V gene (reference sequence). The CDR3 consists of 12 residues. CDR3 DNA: TGCAGTGCTTCGAGGCGGGGCAATGAGCAGTTCTTC. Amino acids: CSASRRGNEQFF.

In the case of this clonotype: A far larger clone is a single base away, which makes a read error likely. In nucleotides, the CDR3 is TGTGCCAGCAGTTCCTTGCGGGGGTCGAGATCACTCCTCCACTTT. Protein sequence: CASSSLRGSRSLLHF. This sequence joins TRBV6-4 and TRBJ1-6; TRBD1 might be the D (5 bases). Germline loops: CDR1 MRHNA, CDR2 SNTAGT. The CDR3 loop spans 15 amino acids.

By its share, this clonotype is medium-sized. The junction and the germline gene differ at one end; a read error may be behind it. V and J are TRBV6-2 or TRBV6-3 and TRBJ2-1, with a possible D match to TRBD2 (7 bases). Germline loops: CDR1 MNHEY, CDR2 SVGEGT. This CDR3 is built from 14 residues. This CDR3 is CASSNSGGGNEQFF. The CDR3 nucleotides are TGTGCCAGCAGTAACTCGGGGGGCGGGAATGAGCAGTTCTTC.

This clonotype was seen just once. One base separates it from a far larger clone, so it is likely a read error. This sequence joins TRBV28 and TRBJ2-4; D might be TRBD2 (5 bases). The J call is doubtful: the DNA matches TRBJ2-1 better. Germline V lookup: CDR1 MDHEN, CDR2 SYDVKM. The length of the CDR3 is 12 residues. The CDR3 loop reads CASTGNYSEQFF. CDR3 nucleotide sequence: TGTGCCAGCACCGGGAATTACAGTGAGCAGTTCTTC.

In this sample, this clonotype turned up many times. Here the CDR3 reads CASSGAGAGRTEAFF. The CDR3 DNA follows: TGTGCCAGCAGCGGGGCCGGGGCCGGGAGGACTGAAGCTTTCTTT. The V and J genes are TRBV12-3 or TRBV12-4 and TRBJ1-1, with a weak D call TRBD1 (5 bases). Deletions cut 6 bases from V and 5 bases from J, with 19 bases between. This CDR3 spans 15 amino acids.

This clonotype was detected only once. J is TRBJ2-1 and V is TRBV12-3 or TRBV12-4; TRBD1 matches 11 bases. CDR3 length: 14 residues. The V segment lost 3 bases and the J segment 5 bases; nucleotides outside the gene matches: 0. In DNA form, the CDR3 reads TGTGCCAGCAGTTTGGGACAGGGGGACAATGAGCAGTTCTTC. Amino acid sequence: CASSLGQGDNEQFF.

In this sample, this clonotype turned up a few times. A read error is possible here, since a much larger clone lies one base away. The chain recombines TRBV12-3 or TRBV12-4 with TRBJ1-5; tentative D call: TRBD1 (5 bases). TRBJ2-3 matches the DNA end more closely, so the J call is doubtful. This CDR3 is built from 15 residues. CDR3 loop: CASSLGAGLSQPQYF. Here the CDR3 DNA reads TGTGCCAGCAGTTTAGGGGCAGGGTTAAGTCAGCCCCAGTATTTT.

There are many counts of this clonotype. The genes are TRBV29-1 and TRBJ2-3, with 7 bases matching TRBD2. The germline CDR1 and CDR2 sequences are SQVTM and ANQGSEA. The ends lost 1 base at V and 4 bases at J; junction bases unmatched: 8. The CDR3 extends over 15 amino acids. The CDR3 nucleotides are TGCAGCGTTGAAGCTCGAGCGGGGTCCGCAGATACGCAGTATTTT. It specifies CSVEARAGSADTQYF.

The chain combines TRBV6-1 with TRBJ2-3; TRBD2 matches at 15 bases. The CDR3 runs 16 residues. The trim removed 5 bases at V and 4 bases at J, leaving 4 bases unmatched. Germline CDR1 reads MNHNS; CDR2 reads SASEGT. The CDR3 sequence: CASSRTSGRAADTQYF. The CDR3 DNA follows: TGTGCCAGCAGTCGGACTAGCGGGAGGGCGGCAGATACGCAGTATTTT.